The 16 T cell receptor beta chains presented below share a single source sample, sequenced in a study of T cell repertoires in cytomegalovirus infection. Their target antigens are unknown. TCRdb called the reads again in MiXCR, with one record for every CDR3 protein. This table has 70,000 to 85,000 distinct CDR3 sequences, approximately 42% appearing once. This material consisted of CD8+ T cells from cultured PBMCs, taken from culture after CMV antigen stimulation. The receptors stem from a human donor in good health (CMV status not recorded). Some clones in this sample may be carry-over from other donors' samples.

This clonotype appeared a few times. The gene calls are TRBV7-2 and TRBJ2-3, with a weak D call TRBD1 (6 bases). Looked up from germline, CDR1 is SGHTA and CDR2 is FQGNSA. This CDR3 contains 15 residues. Deletions cut 2 bases from V and 0 bases from J, with 9 bases between. The CDR3 loop is CASSLLDRSTDTQYF. CDR3 coding DNA: TGTGCCAGCAGCTTACTGGACAGAAGCACAGATACGCAGTATTTT.

The chain joins TRBV5-6 to TRBJ2-2; D remains ambiguous. Per germline, CDR1 SGHDT and CDR2 YYEEEE. The CDR3 totals 15 residues. Trimming removed 4 bases at V and 6 bases at J, with 16 bases between. CDR3 residues: CASSPGPPGAGELFF. CDR3 sequence (DNA): TGTGCCAGCAGCCCCGGACCTCCGGGCGCCGGGGAGCTGTTTTTT. Using reference TRBV5-6 and TRBJ2-2 for the parts outside the CDR3, the full variable domain is DAGVTQSPTHLIKTRGQQVTLRCSPKSGHDTVSWYQQALGQGPQFIFQYYEEEERQRGNFPDRFSGHQFPNYSSELNVNALLLGDSALYLCASSPGPPGAGELFFGEGSRLTVL.

CDR3 sequence: CASSLPRASSSYNEQFF. The CDR3 DNA reads as TGTGCCAGCAGCCTGCCCCGAGCTTCCAGCTCCTACAATGAGCAGTTCTTC. This chain joins TRBV7-9 and TRBJ2-1; D gene uncertain. Germline V gene data show CDR1 as SEHNR and CDR2 as FQNEAQ (reference sequence). Trimming took off 5 bases at V and 0 bases at J, with 17 bases between the two ends. There are 17 residues in the CDR3.

CDR3 protein: CASSELAGPNQPQHF. CDR3 bases: TGTGCCAGCAGTGAATTGGCAGGGCCCAATCAGCCCCAGCATTTT. V and J are TRBV2 and TRBJ1-5; D may be TRBD1 (5 bases). Germline loops: CDR1 SNHLY, CDR2 FYNNEI. This CDR3 has 15 residues. V gave up 2 bases and J gave up 3 bases, with 11 bases separating them.

The rearrangement uses TRBV10-3 and TRBJ1-3; tentatively, D is TRBD1 (6 bases). V gave up 3 bases and J gave up 0 bases, with 12 bases separating them. CDR1 is ENHRY, CDR2 SYGVKD, per germline. The CDR3 spans 16 residues. For the CDR3, the DNA is TGTGCCATCAGTGATTCTACAGGGAACTCTGGAAACACCATATATTTT. It translates to CAISDSTGNSGNTIYF.

The V call is TRBV6-2 or TRBV6-3, the J call TRBJ2-2; D might be TRBD1 or TRBD2, each matching 5 bases. CDR3 length: 16 amino acids. Trimming left V 2 bases short and J 3 bases short, with 13 bases between. Germline V gene lookup returns CDR1 MNHEY and CDR2 SVGEGT. The CDR3 DNA reads as TGTGCCAGCAGTTACGACGGGGCTCGGGACACCGGGGAGCTGTTTTTT. Protein sequence: CASSYDGARDTGELFF.

This chain connects TRBV6-2 or TRBV6-3 to TRBJ2-1; D gene uncertain. The CDR3 spans 12 residues. Germline CDR1 is MNHEY and CDR2 is SVGEGT. V lost 4 bases and J lost 9, with 10 bases in between. CDR3 coding DNA: TGTGCCAGCAGTTTCGGCAGGTTTGAGCAGTTCTTC. Translated, it gives CASSFGRFEQFF.

This clonotype was seen just once. This chain uses TRBV7-9 with TRBJ2-1, with 8 bases fitting TRBD2. The CDR3 totals 19 residues. The V segment lost 5 bases and the J segment 0 bases; nucleotides outside the gene matches: 15. Germline V gives CDR1 SEHNR, CDR2 FQNEAQ (reference sequence). The CDR3: CASSPGSTGGPSSYNEQFF. The CDR3 DNA reads as TGTGCCAGCAGCCCAGGCTCGACGGGGGGGCCCAGCTCCTACAATGAGCAGTTCTTC.

This clonotype has more than one count but fewer than ten. The chain recombines TRBV7-9 with TRBJ1-2, with D unresolved. Germline CDR1 is SEHNR and CDR2 is FQNEAQ (reference sequence). V dropped 5 bases and J dropped 6 bases, with 13 bases sitting between them. This CDR3 is 13 amino acids long. CDR3 nucleotide sequence: TGTGCCAGCAGCCAGGAGAACGAGGATGGCTACACCTTC. Protein: CASSQENEDGYTF.

As for this clonotype: The junction does not match germline at one end; this may be a read error. This chain links TRBV7-4 with TRBJ2-3, with a tentative D call TRBD1 (6 bases). CDR3 length: 14 amino acids. The V gene's germline CDR1 is SGHVT and CDR2 SQSDAQ. CDR3 DNA sequence: TGTACCAGCAGCCAAACAGGGTACGCAGATACGCAGTATTTT. This encodes CTSSQTGYADTQYF.

This clonotype came up a few times. This sequence joins TRBV28 and TRBJ2-5, with 11 nucleotides matching TRBD1. Germline trimming cut 3 bases from V and 2 bases from J; bases unmatched to any gene: 5. Germline V gives CDR1 MDHEN, CDR2 SYDVKM. The CDR3 loop spans 16 amino acids. CDR3 bases: TGTGCCAGCAGTTTTCGGGGACAGGGGGATCAAGAGACCCAGTACTTC. It is translated as CASSFRGQGDQETQYF.

The V and J genes are TRBV7-6 and TRBJ1-1, with 11 bases aligning to TRBD1. This CDR3 comprises 14 residues. The V and J ends lost 5 bases and 6 bases, in that order; junction bases with no gene match: 5. Germline-derived CDR1 and CDR2 are SGHVS and FNYEAQ. CDR3: CASSVGQGAAEAFF. Written as DNA, the CDR3 is TGTGCCAGCAGCGTCGGACAGGGGGCCGCTGAAGCTTTCTTT.

The rearrangement joins TRBV6-2 or TRBV6-3 to TRBJ1-2; D perhaps matches TRBD1 (5 bases). V was cut by 5 bases and J by 2 bases, with 9 bases left in between. CDR1 and CDR2 (germline): MNHEY, SVGEGT. This CDR3 comprises 13 residues. DNA for the CDR3: TGTGCCAGCAGTCCGGGGCTCAACTATGGCTACACCTTC. Amino acid sequence: CASSPGLNYGYTF.

This clonotype was seen a handful of times. Here the CDR3 reads CASSFRGGRVVEQFF. The CDR3, as DNA: TGTGCCAGCAGTTTTAGGGGGGGGCGGGTTGTTGAGCAGTTCTTC. The rearrangement uses TRBV27 and TRBJ2-1; D might be TRBD2 (7 bases). CDR3 size: 15 residues. Trimming removed 3 bases from V and 9 bases from J, with 18 bases in between. CDR1 and CDR2 (germline): MNHEY, SMNVEV (reference sequence).

V gene TRBV27 combines with J gene TRBJ2-7, with D tentatively TRBD1 (6 bases). Trimming shortened V by 5 bases and J by 0 bases, and 17 bases separated the two germline ends. The V gene's germline CDR1 is MNHEY and CDR2 SMNVEV (reference sequence). The CDR3 is made up of 16 amino acids. CDR3: CASSLRQEFSSYEQYF. DNA of the CDR3: TGTGCCAGCAGTCTCCGACAGGAGTTCAGCTCCTACGAGCAGTACTTC.

V is TRBV27 and J is TRBJ2-3, with D possibly matching TRBD1 (5 bases). Germline-derived CDR1 and CDR2 are MNHEY and SMNVEV (reference sequence). The CDR3 has 16 amino acids. V lost 1 base and J 0 bases, leaving 11 bases between the germline ends. CDR3 region: CASSLYPQGSTDTQYF. In nucleotides, the CDR3 is TGTGCCAGCAGTTTATACCCCCAGGGCAGCACAGATACGCAGTATTTT.